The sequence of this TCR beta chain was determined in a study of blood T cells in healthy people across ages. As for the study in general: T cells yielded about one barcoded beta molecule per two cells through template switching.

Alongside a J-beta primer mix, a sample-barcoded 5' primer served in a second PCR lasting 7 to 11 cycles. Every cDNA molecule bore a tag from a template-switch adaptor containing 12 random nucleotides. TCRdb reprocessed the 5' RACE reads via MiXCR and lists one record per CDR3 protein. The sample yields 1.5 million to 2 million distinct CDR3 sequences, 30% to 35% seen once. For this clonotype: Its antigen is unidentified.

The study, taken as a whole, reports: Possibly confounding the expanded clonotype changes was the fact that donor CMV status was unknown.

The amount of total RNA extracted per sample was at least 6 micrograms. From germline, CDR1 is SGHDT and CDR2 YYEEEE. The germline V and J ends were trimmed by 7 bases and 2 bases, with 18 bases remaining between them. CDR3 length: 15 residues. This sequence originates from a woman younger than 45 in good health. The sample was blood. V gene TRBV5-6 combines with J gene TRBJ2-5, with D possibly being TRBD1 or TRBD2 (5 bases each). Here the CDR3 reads CASSLTQWGQETQYF. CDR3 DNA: TGTGCCAGCTCCTTGACGCAGTGGGGGCAAGAGACCCAGTACTTC.